This T cell receptor (beta chain) came from a study of T-cell memory formation after mild COVID-19. TCRdb fed the 5' RACE reads into MiXCR, producing one record per CDR3 protein. Counted here are about 170,000 distinct CDR3 sequences, roughly 13% occurring once; the ten biggest clones make up approximately 3.5%. The clonotype originates from a man aged 18 to 35 who had mild COVID-19 (a few samples of this study predate the infection). Cell type and time point are not known. Specimen: PBMCs or a T cell subset sorted from them (not recorded which).

The CDR3 reads CASSSGLLEQYV. CDR3 bases: TGTGCCAGCAGTTCGGGGCTCCTCGAGCAGTACGTC. This chain uses TRBV6-2 or TRBV6-3 with TRBJ2-7; D is possibly TRBD1 or TRBD2 (5 bases each). The CDR3 has 12 residues. Germline V gives CDR1 MNHEY, CDR2 SVGEGT. The V and J ends lost 4 bases and 6 bases respectively, with 10 bases between them.